The rows below give T cell receptor beta chains drawn from one sample of a study of Graves' ophthalmopathy and Graves' hyperthyroidism. TCRdb used MiXCR to reprocess the multiplex PCR reads, holding one entry per CDR3 protein. The sample contains a few hundred thousand distinct CDR3 sequences, 15% to 20% of which appear only once. The sample comprised peripheral blood. These receptors all come from a woman aged 18-29 years with Graves' ophthalmopathy. Both conserved end residues are part of each CDR3. Each record gives: V gene, clone size, CDR3 length, D gene, J gene, CDR3 protein, CDR3 DNA. D genes are given only for firm matches. The size field is filled for only some rows; it gives once, few, many or a size class.

V: TRBV7-2
size: many
length: 13
D: -
J: TRBJ2-7
CDR3: CASTLAPLYEQYF
DNA: TGTGCCAGCACCCTAGCACCCCTCTACGAGCAGTACTTC

V: TRBV11-2
size: -
length: 16
D: TRBD1
J: TRBJ1-1
CDR3: CASSLRGQGADTEAFF
DNA: TGTGCCAGCAGCTTAAGGGGACAGGGGGCAGACACTGAAGCTTTCTTT

V: TRBV20-1
size: many
length: 15
D: -
J: TRBJ2-5
CDR3: CSAIPLLATKETQYF
DNA: TGCAGTGCCATCCCCCTCCTAGCGACAAAAGAGACCCAGTACTTC

V: TRBV19
size: many
length: 15
D: -
J: TRBJ1-5
CDR3: CASSSPTRGDQPQHF
DNA: TGTGCCAGTTCCTCCCCGACAAGGGGCGATCAGCCCCAGCATTTT

V: TRBV28
size: -
length: 16
D: TRBD1
J: TRBJ1-5
CDR3: CASSPQGRTSNQPQHF
DNA: TGTGCCAGCAGTCCACAGGGGAGGACTAGCAATCAGCCCCAGCATTTT

V: TRBV27
size: many
length: 15
D: TRBD2
J: TRBJ2-5
CDR3: CASSPFWRGGETQYF
DNA: TGTGCCAGCAGTCCCTTTTGGCGGGGAGGGGAGACCCAGTACTTC

V: TRBV7-8
size: many
length: 13
D: -
J: TRBJ1-2
CDR3: CASSLPQYYGYTF
DNA: TGTGCCAGCAGCTTACCACAGTACTATGGCTACACCTTC

V: TRBV28
size: many
length: 14
D: TRBD1
J: TRBJ1-5
CDR3: CASSLDREGQPQHF
DNA: TGTGCCAGCAGTTTAGACAGGGAGGGCCAGCCCCAGCATTTT

V: TRBV7-2
size: few
length: 11
D: -
J: TRBJ1-1
CDR3: CASSLVGRARF
DNA: TGTGCCAGCAGCTTAGTAGGTAGGGCTCGCTTT

V: TRBV14
size: many
length: 18
D: TRBD1
J: TRBJ2-2
CDR3: CASSHRRTGELGTGELFF
DNA: TGTGCCAGCAGCCATCGCCGGACAGGGGAGTTGGGAACCGGGGAGCTGTTTTTT

V: TRBV4-3
size: many
length: 14
D: TRBD2
J: TRBJ2-2
CDR3: CASSLGLAAGELFF
DNA: TGCGCCAGCAGCCTCGGACTAGCGGCCGGGGAGCTGTTTTTT

V: TRBV27
size: many
length: 13
D: TRBD1
J: TRBJ1-1
CDR3: CATHTGVNTEAFF
DNA: TGTGCCACGCATACAGGGGTGAACACTGAAGCTTTCTTT

V: TRBV7-2
size: many
length: 17
D: -
J: TRBJ2-7
CDR3: CASSFPTTGFGPYEQYF
DNA: TGTGCCAGCAGCTTCCCTACTACAGGGTTTGGCCCCTACGAGCAGTACTTC

V: TRBV7-2
size: many
length: 12
D: -
J: TRBJ2-2
CDR3: CASSLQTGELFF
DNA: TGTGCCAGCAGTCTACAAACCGGGGAGCTGTTTTTT

V: TRBV2
size: -
length: 14
D: -
J: TRBJ2-7
CDR3: CASSELQISYEQYF
DNA: TGTGCCAGCAGTGAGTTGCAGATATCCTACGAGCAGTACTTC

V: TRBV19
size: many
length: 13
D: -
J: TRBJ1-5
CDR3: CASSINFAQPQHF
DNA: TGTGCCAGTAGTATTAATTTCGCTCAGCCCCAGCATTTT

V: TRBV20-1
size: many
length: 15
D: -
J: TRBJ2-5
CDR3: CSARDSRDPQETQYF
DNA: TGCAGTGCTAGAGACAGCAGGGACCCCCAAGAGACCCAGTACTTC

V: TRBV25-1
size: many
length: 14
D: -
J: TRBJ1-2
CDR3: CASSEYMSGDGYTF
DNA: TGTGCCAGCAGTGAATATATGTCAGGGGATGGCTACACCTTC

V: TRBV5-8
size: many
length: 11
D: -
J: TRBJ1-1
CDR3: CASSSGVGAFF
DNA: TGTGCCAGCAGCTCGGGGGTTGGAGCTTTCTTT

V: TRBV6-2/TRBV6-3
size: many
length: 14
D: -
J: TRBJ2-7
CDR3: CASSLYRDHYEQYF
DNA: TGTGCCAGCAGTCTCTACCGGGATCACTACGAGCAGTACTTC

V: TRBV30
size: many
length: 13
D: -
J: TRBJ1-6
CDR3: CAWDHPGWSPLHF
DNA: TGTGCCTGGGACCACCCAGGTTGGTCACCCCTCCACTTT

V: TRBV29-1
size: many
length: 12
D: -
J: TRBJ1-2
CDR3: CSVNPIWDGYTF
DNA: TGCAGCGTGAACCCGATTTGGGACGGCTACACCTTC

V: TRBV29-1
size: many
length: 13
D: -
J: TRBJ1-5
CDR3: CSVRTGVDQPQHF
DNA: TGCAGCGTCCGAACGGGGGTTGATCAGCCCCAGCATTTT

V: TRBV6-1
size: many
length: 15
D: TRBD1
J: TRBJ2-2
CDR3: CASSMDRRWAGELFF
DNA: TGTGCCAGCAGTATGGACAGGCGGTGGGCCGGGGAGCTGTTTTTT

V: TRBV28
size: many
length: 13
D: -
J: TRBJ2-7
CDR3: CASSLRGQQGQYF
DNA: TGTGCCAGCAGTTTACGAGGACAGCAGGGGCAGTACTTC

V: TRBV19
size: many
length: 17
D: -
J: TRBJ2-4
CDR3: CASSEGGLGLAKNIQYF
DNA: TGTGCCAGTAGCGAGGGAGGCTTGGGACTAGCCAAAAACATTCAGTACTTC

V: TRBV6-2/TRBV6-3
size: many
length: 14
D: -
J: TRBJ2-7
CDR3: CASSYISRWDEQYF
DNA: TGTGCCAGCAGTTACATCTCCCGATGGGACGAGCAGTACTTC

V: TRBV11-2
size: many
length: 15
D: TRBD1
J: TRBJ2-5
CDR3: CASSPGTGQEETQYF
DNA: TGTGCCAGCAGCCCAGGGACGGGACAGGAAGAGACCCAGTACTTC

V: TRBV28
size: many
length: 15
D: TRBD1
J: TRBJ2-7
CDR3: CASRGGGQGAREQYF
DNA: TGTGCCAGCAGAGGTGGGGGACAGGGGGCGCGAGAGCAGTACTTC

V: TRBV12-3/TRBV12-4
size: many
length: 12
D: -
J: TRBJ1-5
CDR3: CASSLVSQPQHF
DNA: TGTGCCAGCAGTTTGGTGAGTCAGCCCCAGCATTTT

V: TRBV7-6
size: many
length: 16
D: -
J: TRBJ2-7
CDR3: CASSLAPEGTPSEQYF
DNA: TGTGCCAGCAGCTTAGCGCCCGAGGGCACCCCCTCCGAGCAGTACTTC

V: TRBV6-5
size: many
length: 15
D: TRBD1
J: TRBJ2-7
CDR3: CASSPGGTGGYEQYF
DNA: TGTGCCAGCAGTCCCGGGGGGACAGGGGGCTACGAGCAGTACTTC

V: TRBV29-1
size: once
length: 11
D: -
J: TRBJ1-1
CDR3: CSVSTRTEAFF
DNA: TGCAGCGTTTCCACGCGCACTGAAGCTTTCTTT

V: TRBV20-1
size: -
length: 12
D: -
J: TRBJ1-2
CDR3: CSARDRDYGYTF
DNA: TGCAGTGCTAGAGACAGGGACTATGGCTACACCTTC

V: TRBV20-1
size: many
length: 12
D: -
J: TRBJ1-2
CDR3: CSARRDNYGYTF
DNA: TGCAGTGCTAGAAGGGACAACTATGGCTACACCTTC

V: TRBV28
size: -
length: 11
D: TRBD1
J: TRBJ1-1
CDR3: CASSHTGEAFF
DNA: TGTGCCAGCAGTCACACAGGGGAGGCTTTCTTT

V: TRBV7-3
size: many
length: 17
D: TRBD1
J: TRBJ2-5
CDR3: CASSLIGGDRVGETQYF
DNA: TGTGCCAGCAGCTTAATAGGAGGGGACAGGGTCGGCGAGACCCAGTACTTC

V: TRBV4-1
size: many
length: 16
D: TRBD1
J: TRBJ1-1
CDR3: CASSQAPTGVHTEAFF
DNA: TGCGCCAGCAGCCAAGCCCCAACAGGGGTCCACACTGAAGCTTTCTTT

V: TRBV4-3
size: many
length: 17
D: -
J: TRBJ1-3
CDR3: CASNPTLGGGTGNTIYF
DNA: TGCGCCAGCAACCCAACCCTAGGAGGAGGGACTGGAAACACCATATATTTT

V: TRBV6-5
size: many
length: 15
D: -
J: TRBJ1-3
CDR3: CASSYAGAPGNTIYF
DNA: TGTGCCAGCAGTTACGCAGGGGCTCCTGGAAACACCATATATTTT